What follows describes a single TCR beta chain. Its specificity is not known. Amplification used 60 Vbeta primers and 13 Jbeta primers. Per the original methods: About 83 million unique TCR beta chains, some 9.9 million shared, were counted in a later analysis. The method was immunoSEQ multiplex PCR; TCRdb's version includes in-frame clones alone and lacks a portion of them. V, J and clone size are taken as reported in that table, and D and trimming were inferred from the DNA itself. Of around 130,000 clones listed, roughly three quarters are singletons. The sample originates from a study of cytomegalovirus exposure and HLA in healthy donors. For the study at large: Approximately 190 million T cells yielded about 120 million unique TCR beta sequences, as an earlier analysis found. General observations from the study: Later on, analysis showed that most CMV-associated TCR beta chains appeared to be HLA-restricted.

Donors showed nominal health when sampled, although they likely had unrecorded immune exposures. Losses at the gene ends were 5 bases for V and 1 base for J; bases not matched to a gene: 0. The CDR3 sequence is 14 residues long. The V gene's germline CDR1 is MNHNS and CDR2 SASEGT. The TCR comes from a woman between 40 and 50 years old in good health and CMV-seronegative. Sequencing was done on a sample of PBMCs. The rearrangement joins TRBV6-1 to TRBJ2-3; 10 bases map to TRBD2. The CDR3 here is CASSTSGGTDTQYF. The CDR3 DNA is TGTGCCAGCAGTACTAGCGGGGGCACAGATACGCAGTATTTT.